This entry features one T cell receptor beta chain sequence. These data originate in a study of T-cell memory formation after mild COVID-19. The CDR3 has 15 residues. V gave up 3 bases and J gave up 6 bases; unmatched junction bases: 5. TCRdb used MiXCR to reprocess the 5' RACE reads, holding one entry per CDR3 protein. The repertoire holds around 340,000 distinct CDR3 sequences, with around 20% as singletons. This clonotype originated in an adult woman who had mild COVID-19 (a few samples of this study predate the infection). Cell type and time point are not known. The source material was PBMCs or a T cell subset sorted from them (not recorded which). The chain employs TRBV12-3 or TRBV12-4 and TRBJ2-1; TRBD2 matches at 10 bases. This CDR3 is CASSFTSGMGNEQFF. CDR3 DNA: TGTGCCAGCAGTTTCACTAGCGGGATGGGCAATGAGCAGTTCTTC.